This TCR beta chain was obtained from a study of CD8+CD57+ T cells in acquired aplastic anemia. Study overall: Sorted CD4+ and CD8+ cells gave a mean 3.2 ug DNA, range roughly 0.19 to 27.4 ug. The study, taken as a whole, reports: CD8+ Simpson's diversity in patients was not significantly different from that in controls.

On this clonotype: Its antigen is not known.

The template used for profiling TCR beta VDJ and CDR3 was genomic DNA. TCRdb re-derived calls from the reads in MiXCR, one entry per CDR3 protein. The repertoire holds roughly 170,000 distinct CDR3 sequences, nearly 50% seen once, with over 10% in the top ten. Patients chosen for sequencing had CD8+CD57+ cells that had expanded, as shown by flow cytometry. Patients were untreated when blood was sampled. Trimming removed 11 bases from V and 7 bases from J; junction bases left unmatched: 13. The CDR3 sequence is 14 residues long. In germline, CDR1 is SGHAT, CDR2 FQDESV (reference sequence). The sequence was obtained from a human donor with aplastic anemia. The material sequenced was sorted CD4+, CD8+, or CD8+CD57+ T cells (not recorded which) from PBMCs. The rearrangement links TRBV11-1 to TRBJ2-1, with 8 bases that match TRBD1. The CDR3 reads CAGLEDRVDNEQFF. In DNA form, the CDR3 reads TGTGCCGGCCTGGAGGACAGGGTCGATAATGAGCAGTTCTTC.